The 20 T cell receptor beta chains presented below share a single source sample, sequenced in a study of post-analysis software for immune sequencing data. Study-wide points: About five TRBV segments occurring more often in patients than controls included TRBV5-6, TRBV5-1 and TRBV20-1.

The antigens these receptors bind are not known. Unique molecular identifiers had been added to the TCR beta cDNA libraries. Each CDR3 protein gets one entry after TCRdb re-called the PCR reads with MiXCR. The sample has around 250,000 distinct CDR3 sequences, 35% to 40% seen once. Sequencing used blood. These receptors originate from a girl aged 10 to 17 with multiple sclerosis.

A few counts support this clonotype. V is TRBV5-6 and J is TRBJ2-1, with D possibly called TRBD1 or TRBD2 (6 bases each). The last part of the DNA fits TRBJ2-7 better; the J call may be wrong. CDR3 length equals 14 residues. From germline, CDR1 is SGHDT and CDR2 YYEEEE. The chain's CDR3 is CASAPRGPGNEQYF. In nucleotides, the CDR3 is TGTGCCAGCGCCCCCCGGGGGCCAGGGAATGAGCAGTACTTC.

A remark on this clonotype: Since a far larger clone is one base different, this is likely a read error. The V gene is TRBV5-8, the J gene TRBJ2-5; no firm D call. CDR1 and CDR2 (germline): SGHTS, YDEGEE. The CDR3 runs 11 residues. The CDR3 loop reads CAGSWEETQYF. The CDR3 bases are TGTGCCGGCAGCTGGGAAGAGACCCAGTACTTC.

This clonotype has ten or more counts. The chain uses TRBV6-2 or TRBV6-3 and TRBJ2-1; no clear D gene. Germline V gene lookup returns CDR1 MNHEY and CDR2 SVGEGT. V lost 8 bases and J 8 bases, leaving 10 bases between the germline ends. The CDR3 has 11 residues. The CDR3 sequence: CASARRDEQFF. The CDR3 region has the DNA TGTGCCAGCGCCCGGCGCGATGAGCAGTTCTTC.

This clonotype came up many times. This chain links TRBV5-1 with TRBJ1-1; D is unclear. V lost 0 bases to trimming and J lost 1 base, with 7 bases between them. CDR3 length: 14 amino acids. CDR1 and CDR2 (germline): SGHRS, YFSETQ. The CDR3 region has the DNA TGCGCCAGCAGCTTGGGACGGACGAACACTGAAGCTTTCTTT. The encoded protein is CASSLGRTNTEAFF.

This clonotype was found many times. V gene TRBV28 combines with J gene TRBJ2-7; 8 bases are a match to TRBD1. CDR1 MDHEN and CDR2 SYDVKM come from the germline V gene. The junction had 5 bases not matched to a gene; V was cut back by 3 bases and J by 4 bases. This CDR3 spans 14 amino acids. The CDR3 sequence is CASSFQGARYEQYF. CDR3 DNA sequence: TGTGCCAGCAGTTTTCAGGGGGCCCGTTACGAGCAGTACTTC.

Comments on this clonotype: This could be a read error, since a much larger clone is one nucleotide away. The chain recombines TRBV27 with TRBJ2-5, with 9 bases aligning to TRBD1. The CDR3 spans 15 residues. CDR1 is MNHEY and CDR2 is SMNVEV in the germline V gene (reference sequence). The J segment lost 2 bases and the V segment lost 4 bases, leaving 5 bases of the junction unmatched. The CDR3 sequence is CASSSPTGGQETQYF. The CDR3 DNA is TGTGCCAGCAGTTCCCCGACAGGGGGGCAAGAGACCCAGTACTTC.

The CDR3 here is CSARDLGGTSGNNEQFF. The CDR3 coding sequence is TGCAGTGCTAGAGATCTCGGGGGGACTAGCGGGAACAATGAGCAGTTCTTC. V usage is TRBV20-1 and J usage is TRBJ2-1, with 13 bases fitting TRBD2. With V trimmed by 0 bases and J by 5 bases, 7 bases remained unmatched. Germline V gene lookup returns CDR1 DFQATT and CDR2 SNEGSKA (reference sequence). CDR3 size: 17 residues.

The sample holds many counts of this clonotype. In nucleotides, the CDR3 is TGTGCCAGCAGCCAAGTCTCGACCGGGACTCCCTACGAGCAGTACTTC. It translates to CASSQVSTGTPYEQYF. The gene calls are TRBV3-1 and TRBJ2-7, with D maybe TRBD2 (6 bases). The CDR3 is made up of 16 amino acids. V was cut by 1 base and J by 2 bases, with 15 bases left in between. Germline values: CDR1 LGHDT, CDR2 YNNKEL (reference sequence).

This clonotype was seen ten or more times. This chain links TRBV6-5 with TRBJ2-7; TRBD2 matches 7 bases. The CDR3 runs to 16 residues. J lost 4 bases, V lost 1 base, and 10 bases had no gene match. CDR1 and CDR2 (germline): MNHEY, SVGAGI. This chain's CDR3 is CASSYLLAGEMYEQYF. The DNA of the CDR3 is TGTGCCAGCAGTTACTTACTTGCGGGAGAGATGTACGAGCAGTACTTC.

The rearrangement joins TRBV30 to TRBJ2-2; 8 bases align to TRBD1. The CDR3 runs to 12 residues. The germline V gene encodes CDR1 GTSNPN and CDR2 SVGIG (reference sequence). With 3 bases clipped from V and 6 bases from J, the junction kept 0 bases outside the gene matches. The CDR3: CAWRTGAGELFF. CDR3 bases: TGTGCCTGGAGGACAGGGGCCGGGGAGCTGTTTTTT. Drawing the rest from reference TRBV30 and TRBJ2-2, the complete variable domain is SQTIHQWPATLVQPVGSPLSLECTVEGTSNPNLYWYRQAAGRGLQLLFYSVGIGQISSEVPQNLSASRPQDRQFILSSKKLLLSDSGFYLCAWRTGAGELFFGEGSRLTVL.

As concerns this clonotype: A much bigger clone sits one base away, suggesting this may be a read error. V gene TRBV5-1 combines with J gene TRBJ2-7; D unclear. Germline V gene lookup returns CDR1 SGHRS and CDR2 YFSETQ. CDR3 length equals 12 residues. Trimming pared 4 bases from V and 7 bases from J, leaving 12 bases between. The CDR3 sequence is CASSAPRVEQYF. DNA of the CDR3: TGCGCCAGCAGCGCCCCAAGGGTTGAGCAGTACTTC.

V gene TRBV29-1 combines with J gene TRBJ1-2; 8 bases fit TRBD1. This CDR3 contains 13 residues. Germline CDR1 SQVTM, CDR2 ANQGSEA. V lost 7 bases to trimming and J lost 1 base; unmatched junction nucleotides: 5. CDR3 residues: CSAPDRVNYGYTF. In DNA, the CDR3 is TGCAGCGCCCCGGACAGGGTTAACTATGGCTACACCTTC.

With respect to this clonotype: The germline gene is not matched at one end of the junction; a read error may be the cause. The chain employs TRBV7-2 and TRBJ2-1, with 11 bases identical to TRBD2. The length of the CDR3 is 15 residues. Germline assignment: CDR1 SGHTA and CDR2 FQGNSA. This CDR3 is CVSSLLAGGGNEQFF. DNA of the CDR3: TGTGTCAGCAGCCTGCTAGCGGGGGGTGGAAATGAGCAGTTCTTC.

This clonotype was observed many times. DNA of the CDR3: TGTGCCGGGGGGCGCGGGGGCGCCTACAATGAGCAGTTCTTC. This translates into CAGGRGGAYNEQFF. The chain joins TRBV7-2 to TRBJ2-1; tentatively, D is TRBD2 (7 bases). The ends were cut back, 11 bases at V and 2 bases at J, with 16 bases in the middle. Germline assignment: CDR1 SGHTA and CDR2 FQGNSA. This CDR3 has 14 residues.

This clonotype has ten or more counts. The V call is TRBV27, the J call TRBJ1-2; tentative D call: TRBD1 (5 bases). The CDR3 runs to 15 residues. Germline assignment: CDR1 MNHEY and CDR2 SMNVEV (reference sequence). The V and J ends lost 2 bases and 4 bases respectively, with 14 bases between them. CDR3 bases: TGTGCCAGCAGTTTAGGCGGCGGGGCCTTCTATGGCTACACCTTC. Protein: CASSLGGGAFYGYTF.

This clonotype was counted once. The gene calls are TRBV19 and TRBJ2-1, with D maybe TRBD1 (6 bases). The CDR3 consists of 15 residues. V was pared by 4 bases and J by 2 bases, with 12 bases between. Germline V gene data show CDR1 as LNHDA and CDR2 as SQIVND (reference sequence). CDR3 in amino acids: CASSRGGIAYNEQFF. The CDR3 DNA reads TGTGCCAGTAGTAGAGGGGGAATCGCCTACAATGAGCAGTTCTTC.

About this clonotype: Given a much more abundant clone one base away, this may be a read error. The rearrangement uses TRBV6-5 and TRBJ2-1; TRBD1 matches at 7 bases. The DNA end is more similar to TRBJ2-7, so the J call may be wrong. Germline values: CDR1 MNHEY, CDR2 SVGAGI. This CDR3 contains 16 residues. In DNA, the CDR3 is TGTGCCAGCGCGACACAGGGGCCGGTTTCCTACAATGAGCAGTACTTC. Residues: CASATQGPVSYNEQYF.

This clonotype was seen at least ten times. The gene calls are TRBV29-1 and TRBJ2-3; 13 positions match TRBD2. Germline CDR1 reads SQVTM; CDR2 reads ANQGSEA. CDR3 length: 15 amino acids. Trimming at V came to 6 bases and at J to 2 bases, leaving 5 bases not matched to a gene. The CDR3 bases are TGCAGCGTCGCCGGGACTAGCGGGAACACAGATACGCAGTATTTT. Translation gives CSVAGTSGNTDTQYF.

This clonotype has a count of ten or more. The V gene is TRBV28, the J gene TRBJ1-1; D might be TRBD1 (6 bases). The CDR3 length is 15 residues. Germline CDR1 MDHEN, CDR2 SYDVKM. Trimming took off 5 bases at V and 4 bases at J, with 17 bases between the two ends. The CDR3 spells CASSPRLTGSTEAFF. The CDR3 nucleotides are TGTGCCAGCAGTCCGAGGTTAACAGGGAGCACTGAAGCTTTCTTT.

This clonotype was seen at least ten times. The chain couples TRBV2 to TRBJ2-7; D is perhaps TRBD2 (5 bases). The V gene lost 5 bases and the J gene lost 3 bases, with 8 bases spanning the gap. This CDR3 has 12 amino acids. Germline loops: CDR1 SNHLY, CDR2 FYNNEI. The DNA for the CDR3 is TGTGCCAGCAGTCAAGAGGGCTACGAGCAGTACTTC. Its protein is CASSQEGYEQYF.